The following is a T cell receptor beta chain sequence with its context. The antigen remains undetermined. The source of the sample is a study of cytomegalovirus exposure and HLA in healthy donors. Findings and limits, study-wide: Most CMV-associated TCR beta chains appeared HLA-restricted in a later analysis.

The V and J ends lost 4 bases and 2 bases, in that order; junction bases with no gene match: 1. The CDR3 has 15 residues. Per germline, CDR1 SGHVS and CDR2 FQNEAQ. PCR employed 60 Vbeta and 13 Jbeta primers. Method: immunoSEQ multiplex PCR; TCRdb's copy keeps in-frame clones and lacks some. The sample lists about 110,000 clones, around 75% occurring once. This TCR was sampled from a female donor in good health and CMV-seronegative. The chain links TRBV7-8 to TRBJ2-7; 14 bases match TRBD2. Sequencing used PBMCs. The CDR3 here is CASSWGLAGAYEQYF. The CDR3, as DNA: TGTGCCAGCAGCTGGGGACTAGCGGGGGCCTACGAGCAGTACTTC.